This T cell receptor (beta chain) was documented in a study of blood T cell repertoires in COVID-19 (dated by TCRdb to about 2020). At the level of the whole study: Samples covering the acute and convalescent phases of COVID-19 were provided by collaborators in the United States, Italy and Spain. Subjects who had been exposed to COVID-19, were actively infected with it, or had recovered from it provided the deeply sampled blood TCRbeta repertoires that made up the dataset. Samples were obtained from the ongoing ImmuneRACE study (first 160 participants) and from about 1,300 subjects provided by 6 global collaborators. The sample metadata nearly always contained a de-identified subject ID, COVID-19 status, age in years and sex. Where available, HLA class I and class II types were taken from metadata supplied by the sample provider and were not determined by assay-based typing. The repertoires were made available in a free public database intended to serve as a resource for research on the immune response to SARS-CoV-2. The material from the prospective study consisted of cDNA or gDNA derived from T cells, B-cell-depleted T cells, or PBMCs. Overall results and qualifications from the work: How much clinical and demographic metadata was included differed by source and by participant, and the metadata was provided uncurated.

From the cysteine through the phenylalanine, the CDR3 covers 15 amino acids. Only CDR3 DNA is held: 45 bases, read in frame from base 1. Germline trimming: 3 bases from V, 8 bases from J; junction bases outside gene matches: 8. Per the germline V gene, MNHNS is the CDR1 and SASEGT is the CDR2. TCRbeta CDR3 regions were amplified from genomic DNA by means of the immunoSEQ Assay, a bias-controlled multiplex PCR. Regarding the original processing steps: The number of nucleated cells in each sample was estimated by amplification of reference gene primers within the assay. To quantify the absolute abundance of each unique TCRbeta CDR3 rearrangement, sequence reads were collapsed and filtered. Productive Simpson clonality was computed per sample as the square root of Simpson's diversity index over productive rearrangements. TCRdb retrieved this table from immuneACCESS and kept in-frame rearrangements only. Not all clones are present; in checked studies, unresolved V genes account for under half, and no reason is known for the remainder. V, J and clone size are taken as reported in that table, and D and trimming were inferred from the DNA itself. The sample table contains 60,000 or so clones; only one count was recorded for about 90% of them. 8.3% of the sample lies in the top ten.

Points on this clone: Its binding antigen is unknown. No much larger clone is present one base from it, and per-base qualities are unavailable.

Each collaborating institution followed its own protocols to collect whole blood in K2EDTA tubes. For TCRbeta analysis, collaborator samples were shipped as frozen whole blood, as isolated PBMCs, or as DNA extracted from either sample type. The clonotype was recovered from a human donor with active COVID-19. The donor label of this sample is uncertain. Sequenced material: peripheral blood. The V and J genes are TRBV6-1 and TRBJ2-2; TRBD2 fits 8 bases in the junction. The CDR3 in this case is CASSDERGRRGELFF. The DNA reads TGTGCCAGCAGTGACGAGCGGGGGAGGCGGGGGGAGCTGTTTTTT.